The next 9 T cell receptor beta chains were all read from a single sample in a study of blood T cell repertoires in COVID-19. Using immunoSEQ multiplex PCR, the repertoire was profiled, and TCRdb retains in-frame clones only, with some absent. Of approximately 80,000 clones in the sample, roughly 86% are singletons; the top ten hold around 7.3%. Sequenced sample: peripheral blood. These receptors came from a man aged 45-60 years with active COVID-19.

The V and J genes are TRBV29-1 and TRBJ1-1; 10 bases line up with TRBD1. The CDR3 spans 16 residues. V shed 0 bases and J 5 bases; nucleotides not matched to a gene: 9. CDR1 is SQVTM, CDR2 ANQGSEA, per germline. The CDR3 DNA is TGCAGCGTTGAAGATCGGGACAGGGGACCTTGGACTGAAGCTTTCTTT. It codes for CSVEDRDRGPWTEAFF.

The chain has TRBV10-3 and TRBJ1-6, with D hard to call. The V gene's germline CDR1 is ENHRY and CDR2 SYGVKD. The CDR3 contains 16 residues. With 3 bases removed from V and 3 bases from J, the gap between germline ends came to 12 bases. The CDR3 DNA follows: TGTGCCATCAGTGATGAGACACTGCACTATAATTCACCCCTCCACTTT. This sequence encodes CAISDETLHYNSPLHF.

The chain links TRBV21-1 to TRBJ2-5; TRBD1 is the table's D call and was not checked against the DNA. TRBV21-1 is tagged as a pseudogene. The length of the CDR3 is 15 residues. The CDR3 DNA sequence: TGTGCCAGCAGCAAAGAGCAGGGTAAAGAAGAGACCCAGTACTTC. Translated: CASSKEQGKEETQYF.

This clone was detected only once. The chain combines TRBV4-2 with TRBJ2-3; 7 bases match TRBD2. This CDR3 region has 17 residues. Trimming cost V 1 base and J 0 bases; bases outside gene matches: 7. CDR1 is LGHNA, CDR2 YNFKEQ, per germline. The DNA of the CDR3 is TGTGCCAGCAGCCAAGCCGGAGCGGGGACTAGCACAGATACGCAGTATTTT. The encoded protein is CASSQAGAGTSTDTQYF.

This clone has just one count. The CDR3 sequence: CASRRTSSYEQYF. In DNA form, the CDR3 reads TGCGCCAGCCGCCGGACAAGCTCGTACGAGCAGTACTTC. This sequence joins TRBV5-1 and TRBJ2-7; D is perhaps TRBD1 (5 bases). V lost 7 bases to trimming and J lost 4 bases, with 15 bases between them. The CDR3 is 13 residues long. Germline loops: CDR1 SGHRS, CDR2 YFSETQ.

This chain connects TRBV6-5 to TRBJ2-1; 8 bases align to TRBD1. The CDR3 sequence is 15 residues long. V gave up 6 bases and J gave up 2 bases; unmatched junction bases: 6. In germline, CDR1 is MNHEY, CDR2 SVGAGI. The CDR3: CASRKQGQAYNEQFF. CDR3 DNA: TGTGCCAGCAGGAAACAGGGACAGGCCTACAATGAGCAGTTCTTC.

The V and J genes are TRBV30 and TRBJ1-6; no definite D call. From germline, CDR1 is GTSNPN and CDR2 SVGIG (reference sequence). Trimming took off 0 bases at V and 13 bases at J, with 10 bases between the two ends. CDR3 size: 12 residues. The CDR3 nucleotides read TGTGCCTGGAGTGTAAGAGGCTCCCCCCTCCACTTT. Translated, it gives CAWSVRGSPLHF.

In this sample, this clone turned up a few times. The chain combines TRBV4-2 with TRBJ2-3; the match to TRBD2 covers 11 bases. Germline V gene sequence: CDR1 LGHNA, CDR2 YNFKEQ. The CDR3 consists of 18 residues. Trimming removed 0 bases from V and 10 bases from J; junction bases left unmatched: 15. The CDR3 loop is CASSQEASGRSYSGAQYF. In DNA, the CDR3 is TGTGCCAGCAGCCAAGAGGCTAGCGGGAGGTCCTACTCCGGGGCGCAGTATTTT.

This clone appeared once. This chain uses TRBV9 with TRBJ1-1, with D uncertain. Trimming took off 6 bases at V and 0 bases at J, with 12 bases between the two ends. This CDR3 region has 14 residues. Germline V CDR1 and CDR2: SGDLS, YYNGEE. Written as DNA, the CDR3 is TGTGCCAGCAACCTTGAGGGCCTGAACACTGAAGCTTTCTTT. Translated: CASNLEGLNTEAFF.